This note documents a single T cell receptor (beta chain) sequence. What it binds is not known. The record originates from a study of a mutant IDH1 vaccine in newly diagnosed glioma. Study-level information: Visit timing is recorded as week 35 for V12 and week 47 for V13.

Noted time point: week 47, end of study. Every vaccine dose comprised 300 ug of mutant IDH1 20-mer peptide plus topical imiquimod. Newly diagnosed WHO grade 3 or 4 IDH1-mutant, ATRX-lost astrocytomas were identified in the donors. This table comes from immunoSEQ multiplex PCR, and its TCRdb copy is limited to in-frame clones, with some not included. In the table there are under 45,000 clones, around 82% of which are singletons. This CDR3 is built from 15 residues. Germline V gives CDR1 SGHTA, CDR2 FQGNSA. Losses at the gene ends were 2 bases for V and 6 bases for J; bases not matched to a gene: 6. This chain joins TRBV7-2 and TRBJ2-2, with 7 bases aligning to TRBD1. The sample in question was PBMCs, obtained from a glioma patient whose treatment included an IDH1 peptide vaccine. The TCR originated in a young man with glioma. Some clones in this sample may be carry-over from other donors' samples. Here the CDR3 reads CASSLSRGSAGELFF. The CDR3 DNA is TGTGCCAGCAGCTTAAGCAGGGGGTCGGCCGGGGAGCTGTTTTTT.